The 22 T cell receptor beta chains below come from one sample, sequenced in a study of blood T cell repertoires in COVID-19. Method: immunoSEQ multiplex PCR; TCRdb's copy keeps in-frame clones and lacks some. The repertoire has 200,000 to 250,000 clones, around 81% of them found once; the top ten carry about 2.1%. Sequencing input: peripheral blood. These TCRs come from a woman between 55 and 75 years old with acute or convalescent COVID-19.

The chain couples TRBV28 to TRBJ1-2, with 10 bases that match TRBD1. Germline V gene lookup returns CDR1 MDHEN and CDR2 SYDVKM. V lost 4 bases to trimming and J lost 8 bases; unmatched junction nucleotides: 7. The CDR3 totals 14 residues. CDR3 bases: TGTGCCAGCAGTTCCGGGACAGGGGTTGGAGGCTACACCTTC. It encodes CASSSGTGVGGYTF.

This sequence joins TRBV5-4 and TRBJ2-3; tentatively, D is TRBD1 (6 bases). This CDR3 comprises 15 residues. Trimming took off 7 bases at V and 3 bases at J, with 18 bases between the two ends. The germline V gene has CDR1 SGHNT and CDR2 YYREEE (reference sequence). Written as DNA, the CDR3 is TGTGCCAGCCATAATATCGACAGGCGGACAGATACGCAGTATTTT. Its protein product is CASHNIDRRTDTQYF.

The V and J genes are TRBV14 and TRBJ1-1; 7 positions agree with TRBD1. Germline CDR1 and CDR2: SGHDN and FVKESK. The ends lost 1 base at V and 6 bases at J; junction bases unmatched: 5. The CDR3 extends over 14 amino acids. The CDR3 sequence: CASSQGRGVSEAFF. CDR3 nucleotide sequence: TGTGCCAGCAGCCAAGGCAGGGGGGTATCTGAAGCTTTCTTT.

The chain uses TRBV4-2 and TRBJ2-2, with TRBD2 matching 14 bases. V lost 0 bases and J lost 5; bases outside the gene matches: 5. CDR1 is LGHNA and CDR2 is YNFKEQ in the germline V gene. The CDR3 runs 18 residues. The CDR3, as DNA: TGTGCCAGCAGCCAAGAACGACTAGCGGGGGGGCTGACCGGGGAGCTGTTTTTT. It translates to CASSQERLAGGLTGELFF.

The V and J genes are TRBV2 and TRBJ1-6; 8 bases agree with TRBD1. The CDR3 has 17 amino acids. J was trimmed by 0 bases and V by 8 bases; bases with no gene match: 9. Germline lookup yields CDR1 SNHLY and CDR2 FYNNEI. The CDR3 spells CASRHRTGLSYNSPLHF. The DNA for the CDR3 is TGTGCCAGCCGGCATCGGACAGGGCTCTCCTATAATTCACCCCTCCACTTT.

CDR3 region: CASSAWDTMNTEAFF. In DNA, the CDR3 is TGTGCCAGCAGCGCGTGGGACACCATGAACACTGAAGCTTTCTTT. This rearrangement joins TRBV2 to TRBJ1-1; a possible D gene is TRBD1 (6 bases). V was cut by 6 bases and J by 0 bases, with 14 bases left in between. The CDR3 has 15 residues. Looked up from germline, CDR1 is SNHLY and CDR2 is FYNNEI.

This chain connects TRBV11-1 to TRBJ2-5, with 10 bases matching TRBD1. The CDR3 spans 15 residues. The V segment lost 5 bases and the J segment 5 bases; nucleotides outside the gene matches: 8. CDR1 is SGHAT and CDR2 is FQDESV in the germline V gene (reference sequence). The CDR3 DNA is TGTGCCAGCAGCCATGGAGGGGGACAGGGGGAGACCCAGTACTTC. It translates to CASSHGGGQGETQYF.

V and J are TRBV6-6 and TRBJ2-3; possibly TRBD2 for D (5 bases). The CDR3 totals 15 residues. Trimming left V 7 bases short and J 11 bases short, with 25 bases between. The germline CDR1 and CDR2 sequences are MNHNY and SVGAGI (reference sequence). CDR3: CASNERALGILEQYF. DNA for the CDR3: TGTGCCAGCAACGAGAGGGCGTTGGGAATATTAGAGCAGTATTTT.

CDR3 protein: CASSLGGLQETQYF. In nucleotides, the CDR3 is TGTGCCAGCAGCTTAGGCGGATTACAAGAGACCCAGTACTTC. The rearrangement links TRBV11-2 to TRBJ2-5; D unresolved. CDR3 length equals 14 residues. CDR1 is SGHAT and CDR2 is FQNNGV in the germline V gene. V was pared by 1 base and J by 2 bases, with 8 bases between.

J is TRBJ1-4 and V is TRBV6-5; D gene unclear. Trimming stripped 5 bases from V and 4 bases from J, with 8 bases between. The CDR3 totals 13 residues. Germline CDR1 MNHEY, CDR2 SVGAGI. CDR3 amino acids: CASSTAINEKLFF. Written as DNA, the CDR3 is TGTGCCAGCAGTACAGCAATTAATGAAAAACTGTTTTTT.

The rearrangement links TRBV4-1 to TRBJ1-2; perhaps TRBD1 as D (5 bases). The CDR3 is 16 residues long. Trimming pared 0 bases from V and 4 bases from J, leaving 15 bases between. CDR1 and CDR2 from the germline V gene are MGHRA and YSYEKL. The CDR3 nucleotides are TGCGCCAGCAGCCAAGATTTTTCGGGGGTCGGCTATGGCTACACCTTC. Translation: CASSQDFSGVGYGYTF.

This clone was detected only once. This chain joins TRBV6-2 or TRBV6-3 and TRBJ1-6, with 7 bases aligning to TRBD1. The junction had 6 bases not matched to a gene; V was cut back by 2 bases and J by 8 bases. CDR3 size: 15 residues. Germline V gene lookup returns CDR1 MNHEY and CDR2 SVGEGT. The chain's CDR3 is CASSYRGQRDSPLHF. In DNA form, the CDR3 reads TGTGCCAGCAGTTACCGGGGACAGAGAGATTCACCCCTCCACTTT.

The chain recombines TRBV2 with TRBJ1-6; D is unclear. The CDR3 runs 14 residues. The V end was cut by 5 bases, the J end by 7 bases, with 12 bases between. In germline, CDR1 is SNHLY, CDR2 FYNNEI. CDR3 in amino acids: CASSRGRQNSPLHF. Here the CDR3 DNA reads TGTGCCAGCAGTCGGGGTAGACAAAATTCACCCCTCCACTTT. Complete variable domain (other parts from reference TRBV2 and TRBJ1-6): EPEVTQTPSHQVTQMGQEVILRCVPISNHLYFYWYRQILGQKVEFLVSFYNNEISEKSEIFDDQFSVERPDGSNFTLKIRSTKLEDSAMYFCASSRGRQNSPLHFGNGTRLTVT.

This clone was seen only a few times. V usage is TRBV19 and J usage is TRBJ1-6; TRBD1 matches at 7 bases. Germline V gives CDR1 LNHDA, CDR2 SQIVND (reference sequence). The CDR3 has 14 residues. V lost 7 bases to trimming and J lost 5 bases; unmatched junction nucleotides: 5. DNA for the CDR3: TGTGCCAGTACGACAGGGCAAAATAATTCACCCCTCCACTTT. The encoded protein is CASTTGQNNSPLHF.

V gene TRBV6-5 combines with J gene TRBJ1-5; TRBD1 agrees at 7 bases. V lost 6 bases and J lost 7; bases outside the gene matches: 6. CDR1 is MNHEY, CDR2 SVGAGI, per germline. The CDR3 runs 13 residues. The CDR3, as DNA: TGTGCCAGCAGAGACAGGGTAACCCAGCCCCAGCATTTT. Translated, it gives CASRDRVTQPQHF.

The chain uses TRBV24-1 and TRBJ2-3; TRBD1 matches at 7 bases. The ends lost 5 bases at V and 2 bases at J; junction bases unmatched: 6. The CDR3 is 15 amino acids. The germline V gene encodes CDR1 KGHDR and CDR2 SFDVKD. This CDR3 reads CATSVGQALTDTQYF. Here the CDR3 DNA reads TGTGCCACCAGTGTCGGACAGGCCCTCACAGATACGCAGTATTTT.

This chain joins TRBV15 and TRBJ1-4, with a tentative D call TRBD1 (6 bases). The germline V gene encodes CDR1 LNHNV and CDR2 YYDKDF (reference sequence). The CDR3 spans 14 residues. Trimming left V 3 bases short and J 7 bases short, with 12 bases between. CDR3 coding DNA: TGTGCCACCAGCAGGTCCGGGACAATTGAAAAACTGTTTTTT. It codes for CATSRSGTIEKLFF.

This clone was counted a single time. This rearrangement joins TRBV19 to TRBJ1-1; no firm D call. This CDR3 region has 15 residues. V gave up 5 bases and J gave up 1 base, with 14 bases separating them. Germline V CDR1 and CDR2: LNHDA, SQIVND (reference sequence). The CDR3 nucleotides are TGTGCCAGTAGTCCCCTTAGGGAGAAGAACACTGAAGCTTTCTTT. Its translation: CASSPLREKNTEAFF.

The CDR3 region is CASSLGQNTEAFF. In nucleotides, the CDR3 is TGTGCCAGCAGCTTGGGACAGAACACTGAAGCTTTCTTT. The V and J genes are TRBV7-6 and TRBJ1-1; possibly TRBD1 for D (6 bases). The CDR3 loop spans 13 amino acids. The V gene lost 3 bases and the J gene lost 1 base, with 6 bases spanning the gap. Germline CDR1 and CDR2: SGHVS and FNYEAQ.

This chain joins TRBV5-1 and TRBJ1-3; D is unclear. The germline CDR1 and CDR2 sequences are SGHRS and YFSETQ. V gave up 0 bases and J gave up 0 bases, with 13 bases separating them. The CDR3 length is 17 residues. Here the CDR3 DNA reads TGCGCCAGCAGCTTGGAGAGCGGCCTGACCTCTGGAAACACCATATATTTT. Its protein product is CASSLESGLTSGNTIYF. The full variable domain, with the rest looked up from reference TRBV5-1 and TRBJ1-3, is KAGVTQTPRYLIKTRGQQVTLSCSPISGHRSVSWYQQTPGQGLQFLFEYFSETQRNKGNFPGRFSGRQFSNSRSEMNVSTLELGDSALYLCASSLESGLTSGNTIYFGEGSWLTVV.

The table lists this clone with a count of one. The chain carries TRBV18 and TRBJ2-3; 7 nucleotides line up with TRBD1. The CDR3 totals 15 residues. CDR1 KGHSH and CDR2 LQKENI come from the germline V gene. V shed 4 bases, J shed 2 bases, and the junction held 6 bases outside the gene matches. DNA for the CDR3: TGTGCCAGCTCACGTTACAGGGGCCTCACAGATACGCAGTATTTT. This codes for CASSRYRGLTDTQYF.

The gene calls are TRBV5-1 and TRBJ2-1; D may be TRBD2 (6 bases). CDR1 is SGHRS and CDR2 is YFSETQ in the germline V gene. Trimming removed 5 bases at V and 6 bases at J, with 18 bases between. This CDR3 is 15 amino acids long. Written as DNA, the CDR3 is TGCGCCAGCAGGGAAGAACCGGGACTCAGCAATGAGCAGTTCTTC. This gives the protein CASREEPGLSNEQFF.